Below, 8 T cell receptor beta chains from the same sample are listed, as sequenced in a study of T cell responses to AZD1222 COVID-19 vaccine. The assay was immunoSEQ multiplex PCR, and TCRdb's table has in-frame clones only and misses some. The data show about 150,000 clones, with around 90% seen just once and roughly 3.7% held by the top ten. The sample consisted of peripheral blood, taken on day 0 of AZD1222 vaccination. These TCRs come from an adult in good health.

The chain recombines TRBV12-3 or TRBV12-4 with TRBJ1-6; D is uncertain. This CDR3 has 13 residues. The ends were cut back, 4 bases at V and 8 bases at J, with 9 bases in the middle. CDR3 amino acids: CASSSEVDSPLHF. CDR3 nucleotides: TGTGCCAGCAGTTCTGAGGTCGATTCACCCCTCCACTTT.

The chain combines TRBV7-2 with TRBJ1-1; tentatively, D is TRBD1 (5 bases). The CDR3 has 15 amino acids. Germline lookup yields CDR1 SGHTA and CDR2 FQGNSA. Trimming left V 3 bases short and J 1 base short, with 12 bases between. The DNA for the CDR3 is TGTGCCAGCAGCTTTAGGGGCCTGGGGAACACTGAAGCTTTCTTT. It encodes CASSFRGLGNTEAFF.

The chain joins TRBV18 to TRBJ1-5, with D unclear. Germline V CDR1 and CDR2: KGHSH, LQKENI. The CDR3 has 14 amino acids. Trimming stripped 3 bases from V and 5 bases from J, with 11 bases between. In nucleotides, the CDR3 is TGTGCCAGCTCACCGGCCGGAGGGCATCAGCCCCAGCATTTT. Translating gives CASSPAGGHQPQHF.

The sample holds many counts of this clone. This rearrangement joins TRBV3-1 (or the pseudogene TRBV3-2) to TRBJ2-1, with no clear D. Germline V lookup: CDR1 LGHDT, CDR2 YNNKEL (reference sequence). Trimming cost V 4 bases and J 6 bases, with 13 bases left between them. The CDR3 consists of 14 residues. CDR3 DNA sequence: TGTGCCAGCAGCCTCGACAACTCGGGCAATGAGCAGTTCTTC. Translated, it gives CASSLDNSGNEQFF.

The chain links TRBV11-2 to TRBJ2-1; 12 bases fit TRBD2. Germline values: CDR1 SGHAT, CDR2 FQNNGV. The CDR3 runs to 16 residues. Trimming removed 5 bases from V and 6 bases from J; junction bases left unmatched: 8. DNA for the CDR3: TGTGCCAGCAGCCCGGTGTCTAGCGGGAGGGGCAATGAGCAGTTCTTC. This gives the protein CASSPVSSGRGNEQFF.

The gene calls are TRBV11-2 and TRBJ2-3; unclear D gene. V lost 5 bases and J lost 1, with 4 bases in between. The CDR3 loop spans 12 amino acids. Germline values: CDR1 SGHAT, CDR2 FQNNGV. The CDR3 coding sequence is TGTGCCAGCAGCCCGGGCACAGATACGCAGTATTTT. This translates into CASSPGTDTQYF.

The rearrangement joins TRBV3-1 (or the pseudogene TRBV3-2) to TRBJ2-5; a weak D match, TRBD2 (6 bases). V lost 0 bases, J lost 4 bases, and 12 bases lay in between. Per germline, CDR1 LGHDT and CDR2 YNNKEL (reference sequence). This CDR3 comprises 15 residues. The CDR3 sequence is CASSQEAGWGETQYF. The CDR3 DNA follows: TGTGCCAGCAGCCAAGAAGCGGGCTGGGGAGAGACCCAGTACTTC.

CDR3 nucleotide sequence: TGTGCCAGCAGTTTTGAGAATACGCAGTATTTT. This codes for CASSFENTQYF. The genes are TRBV12-3 or TRBV12-4 and TRBJ2-3; D is undetermined. V shed 3 bases and J shed 7 bases, with 5 bases lying between them. The CDR3 runs 11 residues.